These 17 T cell receptor beta chains originate from one sample sequenced in a study of blood T cells in healthy people across ages. Sample-barcoded 5' priming and a J-beta primer mix drove a second PCR of 7 to 11 cycles. TCRdb called the 5' RACE reads again in MiXCR, with one record for every CDR3 protein. Here the sample spans around 500,000 distinct CDR3 sequences, 25% to 35% being singletons. The same sample was also used in a study of T cells of mothers and their children.

The specimen was blood. The origin of the receptors is a boy aged 2 to 10 in good health.

The chain combines TRBV18 with TRBJ2-6; maybe TRBD1 (5 bases). Trimming left V 1 base short and J 1 base short, with 8 bases between. Germline V CDR1 and CDR2: KGHSH, LQKENI. CDR3 size: 16 residues. The CDR3 is CASSPQGLSGANVLTF. Written as DNA, the CDR3 is TGTGCCAGCTCACCACAGGGGTTATCTGGGGCCAACGTCCTGACTTTC.

The chain uses TRBV15 and TRBJ2-5; TRBD2 matches 9 bases. CDR3 size: 17 residues. Germline CDR1 LNHNV, CDR2 YYDKDF (reference sequence). V trimming: 0 bases; J trimming: 0 bases; junction bases outside the gene matches: 5. Here the CDR3 reads CATSRDLAGTYQETQYF. DNA for the CDR3: TGTGCCACCAGCAGAGACCTAGCGGGGACGTACCAAGAGACCCAGTACTTC.

This clonotype appeared a few times. This chain links TRBV11-2 with TRBJ2-5; TRBD1 might be the D (5 bases). The V end lost 0 bases, the J end lost 4 bases, and 12 bases lay between the germline ends. Per the germline V gene, CDR1 is SGHAT and CDR2 is FQNNGV. This CDR3 region has 15 residues. The CDR3 coding sequence is TGTGCCAGCAGCTTAGAATCGCCCAGGGCAGAGACCCAGTACTTC. Protein product: CASSLESPRAETQYF.

The J gene is TRBJ1-6, the V gene TRBV3-1; 7 bases map to TRBD1. Germline CDR1 LGHDT, CDR2 YNNKEL (reference sequence). CDR3 length: 17 amino acids. V lost 1 base and J lost 9; bases outside the gene matches: 12. CDR3 protein: CASSQAIRRQGSSPLHF. In DNA form, the CDR3 reads TGTGCCAGCAGCCAAGCGATTCGTCGACAGGGAAGTTCACCCCTCCACTTT.

The chain has TRBV20-1 and TRBJ2-2; the match to TRBD2 covers 13 bases. In germline, CDR1 is DFQATT, CDR2 SNEGSKA (reference sequence). V shed 2 bases, J shed 4 bases, and the junction held 4 bases outside the gene matches. CDR3 length equals 16 residues. The DNA of the CDR3 is TGCAGTGCTAGACGGACTAGCGGGAGAAGCACCGGGGAGCTGTTTTTT. This encodes CSARRTSGRSTGELFF.

This clonotype has only one observation. The rearrangement links TRBV29-1 to TRBJ2-4, with D perhaps matching TRBD1 (5 bases). CDR3 length: 13 residues. From germline, CDR1 is SQVTM and CDR2 ANQGSEA. Trimming took off 7 bases at V and 5 bases at J, with 15 bases between the two ends. CDR3 nucleotide sequence: TGCAGCGGTATAGGGGCTTCGGAAAACATTCAGTACTTC. This sequence encodes CSGIGASENIQYF.

V and J are TRBV6-6 and TRBJ2-3; 9 bases line up with TRBD2. The length of the CDR3 is 14 residues. Trimming cost V 6 bases and J 1 base; bases outside gene matches: 2. Germline V gene data show CDR1 as MNHNY and CDR2 as SVGAGI (reference sequence). DNA for the CDR3: TGTGCCAGCAGACGCGGGGGGGGCACAGATACGCAGTATTTT. Its translation is CASRRGGGTDTQYF.

The chain employs TRBV20-1 and TRBJ2-4; 8 nucleotides line up with TRBD1. Germline V lookup: CDR1 DFQATT, CDR2 SNEGSKA (reference sequence). J was trimmed by 5 bases and V by 3 bases; bases with no gene match: 6. This CDR3 is 14 amino acids long. The CDR3 region is CSARGQEDQNIQYF. CDR3 DNA sequence: TGCAGTGCTAGGGGACAGGAGGATCAAAACATTCAGTACTTC.

This clonotype was observed a handful of times. CDR3 nucleotide sequence: TGTGCCACCAGTGATCAGGCCGGGTTGGAGACCCAGTACTTC. Protein sequence: CATSDQAGLETQYF. This chain links TRBV24-1 with TRBJ2-5; D gene ambiguous. This CDR3 comprises 14 residues. Between the trimmed V and J ends, which lost 3 bases and 5 bases, there was a span of 12 bases. Germline V gene lookup returns CDR1 KGHDR and CDR2 SFDVKD.

This clonotype was counted between two and nine times. The chain carries TRBV9 and TRBJ1-2; possible D gene TRBD1, 6 bases. This CDR3 has 16 amino acids. Trimming took off 2 bases at V and 5 bases at J, with 19 bases between the two ends. Germline CDR1 reads SGDLS; CDR2 reads YYNGEE. The DNA of the CDR3 is TGTGCCAGCAGCGTCGATCCCCTGACAGGAGGTTATGGCTACACCTTC. Translation: CASSVDPLTGGYGYTF.

The chain recombines TRBV6-6 with TRBJ2-3; 10 bases map to TRBD1. Germline CDR1 reads MNHNY; CDR2 reads SVGAGI (reference sequence). The CDR3 is 15 amino acids. V shed 7 bases, J shed 5 bases, and the junction held 9 bases outside the gene matches. CDR3 residues: CASNRPGQGIDTQYF. CDR3 coding DNA: TGTGCCAGCAACCGCCCGGGACAGGGGATAGATACGCAGTATTTT.

In this sample, this clonotype turned up many times. CDR3 DNA: TGTGCCATCAGTGAAGGGTATGGAGACAGGGGTGTCGGGGAAGCTTTCTTT. It translates to CAISEGYGDRGVGEAFF. The gene calls are TRBV10-3 and TRBJ1-1, with TRBD1 matching over 8 bases. V shed 3 bases, J shed 8 bases, and the junction held 17 bases outside the gene matches. CDR3 size: 17 residues. Germline loops: CDR1 ENHRY, CDR2 SYGVKD.

This sequence joins TRBV12-3 or TRBV12-4 and TRBJ2-2; the D gene is possibly TRBD2 (5 bases). V lost 7 bases and J lost 3, with 21 bases in between. This CDR3 contains 17 residues. The CDR3 region has the DNA TGTGCCAGCAATAGAGGACCGGCCCACGGGGACACCGGGGAGCTGTTTTTT. It specifies CASNRGPAHGDTGELFF.

The rearrangement uses TRBV2 and TRBJ2-1; 10 nucleotides agree with TRBD2. The J segment lost 3 bases and the V segment lost 7 bases, leaving 9 bases of the junction unmatched. This CDR3 has 16 residues. Germline V gives CDR1 SNHLY, CDR2 FYNNEI. The CDR3 DNA is TGTGCCAGCAATACGGGACTAGCGACTTTCTACAATGAGCAGTTCTTC. It specifies CASNTGLATFYNEQFF.

For the CDR3, the DNA is TGTGCCAGCAGGTTGGACCTCTATGGCTACACCTTC. Its protein is CASRLDLYGYTF. J is TRBJ1-2 and V is TRBV6-1; D is uncertain. Trimming pared 6 bases from V and 4 bases from J, leaving 9 bases between. Germline V gene sequence: CDR1 MNHNS, CDR2 SASEGT. The CDR3 contains 12 residues.

This clonotype was picked up a small number of times. This chain links TRBV9 with TRBJ2-5; TRBD1 aligns across 7 bases. TRBJ2-7 matches the DNA end more closely, so the J call is doubtful. The CDR3 spans 13 residues. The germline V gene has CDR1 SGDLS and CDR2 YYNGEE. CDR3 sequence (DNA): TGTGCCAGCAGCGTAGGGGGGACAGACGAGCAGTACTTC. Translating it yields CASSVGGTDEQYF.

V usage is TRBV5-8 and J usage is TRBJ2-7; TRBD1 agrees at 7 bases. J was trimmed by 2 bases and V by 4 bases; bases with no gene match: 6. The germline CDR1 and CDR2 sequences are SGHTS and YDEGEE. This CDR3 spans 14 amino acids. CDR3 nucleotides: TGTGCCAGCAGCCCCAATGACAGGGCCTACGAGCAGTACTTC. This translates into CASSPNDRAYEQYF. The whole variable domain, filled in from reference TRBV5-8 and TRBJ2-7, reads EAGVTQSPTHLIKTRGQQATLRCSPISGHTSVYWYQQALGLGLQFLLWYDEGEERNRGNFPPRFSGRQFPNYSSELNVNALELEDSALYLCASSPNDRAYEQYFGPGTRLTVT.